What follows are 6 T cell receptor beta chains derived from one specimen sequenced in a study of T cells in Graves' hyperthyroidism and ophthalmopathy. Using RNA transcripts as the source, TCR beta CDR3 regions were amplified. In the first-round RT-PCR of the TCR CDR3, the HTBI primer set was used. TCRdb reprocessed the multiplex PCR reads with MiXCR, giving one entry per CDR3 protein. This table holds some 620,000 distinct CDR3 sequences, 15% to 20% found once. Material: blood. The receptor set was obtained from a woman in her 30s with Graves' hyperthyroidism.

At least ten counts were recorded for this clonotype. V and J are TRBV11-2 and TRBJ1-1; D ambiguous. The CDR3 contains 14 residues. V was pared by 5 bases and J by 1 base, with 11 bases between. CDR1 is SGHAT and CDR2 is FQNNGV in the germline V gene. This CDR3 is CASSHQTSNTEAFF. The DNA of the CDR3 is TGTGCCAGCAGCCACCAAACCTCGAACACTGAAGCTTTCTTT. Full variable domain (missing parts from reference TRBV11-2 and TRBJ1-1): EAGVAQSPRYKIIEKRQSVAFWCNPISGHATLYWYQQILGQGPKLLIQFQNNGVVDDSQLPKDRFSAERLKGVDSTLKIQPAKLEDSAVYLCASSHQTSNTEAFFGQGTRLTVV.

CDR3 nucleotide sequence: TGTGCCAGCAGCCAAAACCTCGGACAGGTCTATGGCTACACCTTC. It yields the protein CASSQNLGQVYGYTF. The V and J genes are TRBV12-3 or TRBV12-4 and TRBJ1-2, with 7 bases matching TRBD1. The length of the CDR3 is 15 residues. The V segment lost 6 bases and the J segment 4 bases; nucleotides outside the gene matches: 11.

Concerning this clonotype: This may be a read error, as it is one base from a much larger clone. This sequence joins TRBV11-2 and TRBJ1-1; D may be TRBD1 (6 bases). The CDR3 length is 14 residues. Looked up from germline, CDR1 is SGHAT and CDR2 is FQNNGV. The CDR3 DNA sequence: TGTGCCAGCAGCTTCACAGGGAGCTACACTGAAGCTCTCTTT. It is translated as CASSFTGSYTEALF.

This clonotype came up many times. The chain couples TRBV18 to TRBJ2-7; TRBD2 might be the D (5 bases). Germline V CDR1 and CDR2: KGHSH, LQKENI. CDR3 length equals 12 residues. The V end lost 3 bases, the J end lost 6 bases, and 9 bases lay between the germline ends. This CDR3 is CASSPDYREQYF. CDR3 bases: TGTGCCAGCTCACCTGACTATCGCGAGCAGTACTTC.

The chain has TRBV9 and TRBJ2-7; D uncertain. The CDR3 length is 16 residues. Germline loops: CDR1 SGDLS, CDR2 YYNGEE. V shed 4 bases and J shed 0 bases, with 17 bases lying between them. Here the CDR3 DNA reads TGTGCCAGCAGCCCCCGGTCCCGAGAGAACTCCTACGAGCAGTACTTC. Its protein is CASSPRSRENSYEQYF.

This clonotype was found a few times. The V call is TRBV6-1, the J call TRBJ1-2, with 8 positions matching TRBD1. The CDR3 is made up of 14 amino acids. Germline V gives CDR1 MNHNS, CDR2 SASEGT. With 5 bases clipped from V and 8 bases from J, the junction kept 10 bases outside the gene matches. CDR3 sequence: CASSPGQGASGYTF. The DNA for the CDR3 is TGTGCCAGCAGTCCCGGACAGGGAGCATCGGGCTACACCTTC.